The T cell receptor (beta chain) described here comes from a study of CD8+ T cells in alopecia areata. In the case of this clone: Its specificity is unknown.

This CDR3 is built from 16 residues. The germline V gene has CDR1 LGHNA and CDR2 YNFKEQ. V was trimmed by 2 bases and J by 2 bases, leaving 15 bases between them. The study's findings and limits: Sequencing of scalp tissue also captures the resident alphabeta T cells of normal skin. It was lesional scalp, especially alopecia totalis/universalis, that showed higher clonality than normal scalp.

RNA was extracted and reverse transcribed into cDNA as the sequencing template. The assay was immunoSEQ multiplex PCR, and TCRdb's table has in-frame clones only and misses some. Of fewer than 80,000 clones listed, 60% were seen once; the top ten hold under 20%. The chain carries TRBV4-2 and TRBJ2-5; D is unclear. This TCR was sampled from a human donor with alopecia areata. The source was CD8+ T cells sorted from blood, collected at week 0. CDR3 in amino acids: CASSQIGEPVQETQYF. CDR3 bases: TGTGCCAGCAGCCAAATCGGCGAACCCGTACAAGAGACCCAGTACTTC.